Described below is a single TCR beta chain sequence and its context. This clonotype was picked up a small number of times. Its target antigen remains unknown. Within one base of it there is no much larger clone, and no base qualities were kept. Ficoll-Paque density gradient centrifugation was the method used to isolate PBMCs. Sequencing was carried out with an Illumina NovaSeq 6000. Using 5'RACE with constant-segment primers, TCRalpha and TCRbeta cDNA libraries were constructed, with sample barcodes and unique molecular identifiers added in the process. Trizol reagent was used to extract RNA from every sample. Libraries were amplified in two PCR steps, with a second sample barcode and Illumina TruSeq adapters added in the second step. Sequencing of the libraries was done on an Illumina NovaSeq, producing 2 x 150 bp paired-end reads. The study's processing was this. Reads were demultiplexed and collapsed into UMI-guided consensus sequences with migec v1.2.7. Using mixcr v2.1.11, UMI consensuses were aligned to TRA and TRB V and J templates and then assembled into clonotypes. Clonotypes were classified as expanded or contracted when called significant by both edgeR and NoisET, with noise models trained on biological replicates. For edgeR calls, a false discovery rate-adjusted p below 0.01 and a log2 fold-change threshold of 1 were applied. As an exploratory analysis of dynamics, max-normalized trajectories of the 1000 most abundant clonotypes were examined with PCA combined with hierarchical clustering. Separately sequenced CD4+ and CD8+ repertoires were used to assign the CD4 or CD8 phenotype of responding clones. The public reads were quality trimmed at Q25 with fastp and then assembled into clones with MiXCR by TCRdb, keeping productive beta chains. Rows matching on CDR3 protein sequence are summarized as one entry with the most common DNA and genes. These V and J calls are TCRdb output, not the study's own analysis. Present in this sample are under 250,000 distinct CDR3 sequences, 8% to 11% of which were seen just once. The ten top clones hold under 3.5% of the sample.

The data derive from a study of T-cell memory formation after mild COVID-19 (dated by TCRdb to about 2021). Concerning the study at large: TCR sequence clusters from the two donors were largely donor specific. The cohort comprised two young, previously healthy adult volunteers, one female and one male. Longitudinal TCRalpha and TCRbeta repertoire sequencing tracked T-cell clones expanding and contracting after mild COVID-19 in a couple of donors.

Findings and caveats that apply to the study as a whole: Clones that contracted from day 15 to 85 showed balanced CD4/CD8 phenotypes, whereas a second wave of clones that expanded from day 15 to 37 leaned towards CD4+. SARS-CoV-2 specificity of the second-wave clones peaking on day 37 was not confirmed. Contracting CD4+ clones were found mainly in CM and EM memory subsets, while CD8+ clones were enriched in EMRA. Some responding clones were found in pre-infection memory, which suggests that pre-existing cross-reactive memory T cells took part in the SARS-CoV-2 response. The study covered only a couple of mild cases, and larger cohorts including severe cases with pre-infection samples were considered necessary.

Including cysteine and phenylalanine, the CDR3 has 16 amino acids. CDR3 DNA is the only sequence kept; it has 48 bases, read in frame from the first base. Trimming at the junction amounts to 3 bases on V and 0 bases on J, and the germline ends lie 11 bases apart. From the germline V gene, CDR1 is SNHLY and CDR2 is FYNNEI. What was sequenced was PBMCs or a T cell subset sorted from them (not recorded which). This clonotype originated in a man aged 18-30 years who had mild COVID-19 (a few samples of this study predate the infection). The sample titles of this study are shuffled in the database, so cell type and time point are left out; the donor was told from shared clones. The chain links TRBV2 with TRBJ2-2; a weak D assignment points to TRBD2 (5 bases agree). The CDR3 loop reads CASSELGGSNTGELFF. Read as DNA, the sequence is TGTGCCAGCAGTGAGTTAGGCGGGTCGAACACCGGGGAGCTGTTTTTT.